The clone carrying this TCR beta chain was detected only a few times. CDR3 size: 12 residues. Germline V CDR1 and CDR2: SQVTM, ANQGSEA. Trimming took off 7 bases at V and 3 bases at J, with 12 bases between the two ends. This sample is part of a study of response to subunit inactivated influenza vaccine. MiXCR was run by TCRdb on the RT-PCR reads, yielding one entry per CDR3 protein. Among around 760,000 distinct CDR3 sequences, roughly 13% were seen once, and the ten largest hold around 7.3%. The clonotype originates from a man between 50 and 59 years old who received an inactivated influenza vaccine. Sample: PBMCs from blood, taken roughly 2 weeks before vaccination. The chain employs TRBV29-1 and TRBJ2-5; D unclear. The CDR3 loop is CSAKQQKETQYF. In DNA form, the CDR3 reads TGCAGCGCTAAACAGCAGAAAGAGACCCAGTACTTC.